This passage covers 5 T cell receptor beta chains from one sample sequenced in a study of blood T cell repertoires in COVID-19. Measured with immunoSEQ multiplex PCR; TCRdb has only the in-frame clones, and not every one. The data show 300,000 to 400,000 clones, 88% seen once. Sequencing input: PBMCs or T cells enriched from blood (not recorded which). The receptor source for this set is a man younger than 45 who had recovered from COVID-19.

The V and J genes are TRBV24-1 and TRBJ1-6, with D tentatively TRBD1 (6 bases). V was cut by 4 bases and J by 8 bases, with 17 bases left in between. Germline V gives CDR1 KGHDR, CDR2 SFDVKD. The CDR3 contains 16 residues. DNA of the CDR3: TGTGCCACCAGTGACTCATCACAGGGTACCGATTCACCCCTCCACTTT. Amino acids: CATSDSSQGTDSPLHF.

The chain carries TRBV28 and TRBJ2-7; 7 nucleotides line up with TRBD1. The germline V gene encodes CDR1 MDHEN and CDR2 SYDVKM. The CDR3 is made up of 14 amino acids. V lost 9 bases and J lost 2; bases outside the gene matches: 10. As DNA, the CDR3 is TGTGCCAGTACAACCGGGACAGTCCCCTACGAGCAGTACTTC. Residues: CASTTGTVPYEQYF. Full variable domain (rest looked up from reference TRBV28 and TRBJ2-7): DVKVTQSSRYLVKRTGEKVFLECVQDMDHENMFWYRQDPGLGLRLIYFSYDVKMKEKGDIPEGYSVSREKKERFSLILESASTNQTSMYLCASTTGTVPYEQYFGPGTRLTVT.

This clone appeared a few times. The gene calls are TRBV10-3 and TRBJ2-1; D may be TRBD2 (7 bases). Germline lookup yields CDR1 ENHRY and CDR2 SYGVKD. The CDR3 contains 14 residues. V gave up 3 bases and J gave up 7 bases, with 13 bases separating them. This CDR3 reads CAISDMAGANEQFF. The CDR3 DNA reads TGTGCCATCAGTGATATGGCGGGGGCAAATGAGCAGTTCTTC.

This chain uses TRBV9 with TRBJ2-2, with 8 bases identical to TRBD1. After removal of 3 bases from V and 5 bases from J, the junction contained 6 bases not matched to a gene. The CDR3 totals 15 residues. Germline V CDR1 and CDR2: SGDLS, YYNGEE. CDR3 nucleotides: TGTGCCAGCAGCGAGGACAGGGTTCGGACCGGGGAGCTGTTTTTT. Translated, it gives CASSEDRVRTGELFF.

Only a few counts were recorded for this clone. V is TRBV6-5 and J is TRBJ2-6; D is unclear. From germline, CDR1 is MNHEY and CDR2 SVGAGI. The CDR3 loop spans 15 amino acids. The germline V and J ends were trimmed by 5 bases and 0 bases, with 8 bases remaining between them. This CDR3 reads CASSLITSGANVLTF. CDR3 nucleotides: TGTGCCAGCAGTCTAATAACCTCTGGGGCCAACGTCCTGACTTTC.